These T cell receptor beta chains were read from a single sample in a study of identical twins. One entry per CDR3 protein, called by TCRdb with MiXCR from the 5' RACE reads. Counted here are some 500,000 distinct CDR3 sequences, roughly an eighth occurring once; the ten biggest clones make up approximately 0.98%. These data were likewise used in another study, on yellow fever vaccine responses in identical twins.

The sample was CD4+ T cells sorted from blood. The receptors here all came from a woman between 18 and 29 years old in good health. Both conserved end residues are part of each CDR3. The order of the fields is D gene, V gene, clone size, J gene, CDR3 DNA, CDR3 protein. D genes are given only for firm matches. Clone size, where shown, is once, few, many, or a class for clones that have expanded.

TRBD1	TRBV7-2	few	TRBJ2-5	TGTGCCAGCAGCTCGTCCGGGACAGGGCAATGGGAGACCCAGTACTTC	CASSSSGTGQWETQYF
.	TRBV5-4	few	TRBJ2-2	TGTGCCAGCAGCTCTGCCGGGGGCCCCGGGGAGCTGTTTTTT	CASSSAGGPGELFF
.	TRBV7-2	.	TRBJ1-6	TGTGCCAGCAGCTTAGCGGGGGGCCTGGATTCACCCCTCCACTTT	CASSLAGGLDSPLHF
.	TRBV24-1	many	TRBJ2-7	TGTGCCACCAGCGCCGAAAGGTTTACGTTACTCCACTTC	CATSAERFTLLHF
.	TRBV20-1	.	TRBJ1-1	TGCAGTGCTAGAACAACGAGGAATAACACTGAAGCTTTCTTT	CSARTTRNNTEAFF
.	TRBV20-1	few	TRBJ2-1	TGCAGTGCTAGAGACAGGTTGGGGAATGAGCAGTTCTTC	CSARDRLGNEQFF
.	TRBV2	few	TRBJ1-3	TGTGCCAGCACTTCCAGCGGGGGGGCGAGCTCTGGAAACACCATATATTTT	CASTSSGGASSGNTIYF
.	TRBV11-2	few	TRBJ1-4	TGTGCCAGCAGCCCTCCCCCCGAACTCGTTAATGAAAAACTGTTTTTT	CASSPPPELVNEKLFF
.	TRBV7-9	few	TRBJ2-1	TGTGCCAGCAGCTTATCGGAAGGAGATGAGCAGTTCTTC	CASSLSEGDEQFF
TRBD1	TRBV12-3/TRBV12-4	many	TRBJ1-2	TGTGCCAGCAGTTTGACAGGGAACTATGGCTACACCTTC	CASSLTGNYGYTF
TRBD2	TRBV5-5	many	TRBJ2-2	TGTGCCAGCAGCCAGATAGCGGGGCCCGGGGAGCTGTTTTTT	CASSQIAGPGELFF
TRBD1	TRBV7-3	many	TRBJ1-3	TGTGCCAGCAGCCTAAGCAGGGGGCCCGGAAACACCATATATTTT	CASSLSRGPGNTIYF
.	TRBV7-2	few	TRBJ2-7	TGTGCCAGCAGTCGACAGGCGAGATTCTACGAGCAGTACTTC	CASSRQARFYEQYF
.	TRBV18	.	TRBJ2-7	TGTGCCAGCTCACCATCGGAGCGGCCCTACGAGCAGTACTTC	CASSPSERPYEQYF
.	TRBV5-1	.	TRBJ2-3	TGCGCCAGCAGCCCTACCGGGACTGGGCCAGATACGCAGTATTTT	CASSPTGTGPDTQYF
.	TRBV7-2	many	TRBJ2-3	TGTGCCAGCAGCTTCCCCGGGTTGGATACGCAGTATTTT	CASSFPGLDTQYF
TRBD1	TRBV5-1	.	TRBJ2-1	TGCGCCAGCAGCTTGATGGGACAGGGGGTCTATGAGCAGTTCTTC	CASSLMGQGVYEQFF
.	TRBV6-2/TRBV6-3	.	TRBJ1-1	TGTGCCAGCAGTTTTTCCCGGGTGAACACTGAAGCTTTCTTT	CASSFSRVNTEAFF
.	TRBV3-1	.	TRBJ2-1	TGTGCCAGCAGCCAAGGGAGCTGGAGAAGCTCCAATGAGCAGTTCTTC	CASSQGSWRSSNEQFF
.	TRBV2	.	TRBJ2-1	TGTGCCAGCAGTGAGACGGGACAGCAGTTCTTC	CASSETGQQFF
.	TRBV11-2	few	TRBJ2-1	TGTGCCAGCAGCTTAGTAGCTTCCCCAAATGAGCAGTTCTTC	CASSLVASPNEQFF
TRBD2	TRBV19	.	TRBJ2-3	TGTGCCAGTAGTACCCGCACTAGCGGGAGTGGCTATACGCAGTATTTT	CASSTRTSGSGYTQYF
.	TRBV6-2/TRBV6-3	many	TRBJ1-6	TGTGCCAGCTCCGGAGAATTTTGGTCACCCCTCCACTTT	CASSGEFWSPLHF
TRBD2	TRBV30	.	TRBJ2-1	TGTGCCTGGACCGGGAGGGCCTACAATGAGCAGTTCTTC	CAWTGRAYNEQFF
.	TRBV24-1	few	TRBJ2-3	TGTGCCACCAGTGATTTGGGCTCTAGCACAGATACGCAGTATTTT	CATSDLGSSTDTQYF
TRBD2	TRBV27	many	TRBJ2-7	TGTGCCAGCAGAAAAACTGGGTGGGAGGGTGTTACCTCCTACGAGCAGTACTTC	CASRKTGWEGVTSYEQYF
TRBD2	TRBV12-3/TRBV12-4	.	TRBJ2-1	TGTGCCAGCAGTTTCGAGACTAGCGGGGGGGGTGAGCAGTTCTTC	CASSFETSGGGEQFF
TRBD2	TRBV7-8	few	TRBJ2-3	TGTGCCAGCAGCTTAGCGTGGAGCGGGAGGGCCTCAGATACGCAGTATTTT	CASSLAWSGRASDTQYF
.	TRBV12-3/TRBV12-4	.	TRBJ1-5	TGTGCCAGCAGTCTCGCCCAGGGGAACCAGCCCCAGCATTTT	CASSLAQGNQPQHF